The 15 T cell receptor beta chains below come from one sample, sequenced in a study of blood T cell repertoires in COVID-19. Method: immunoSEQ multiplex PCR; TCRdb's copy keeps in-frame clones and lacks some. This sample has 130,000 to 150,000 clones, with 84% found just once. The source material was PBMCs or T cells enriched from blood (not recorded which). These receptors all come from a woman aged 45-65 years who had been exposed to COVID-19.

The chain joins TRBV9 to TRBJ1-1; D call uncertain. The CDR3 loop spans 14 amino acids. Germline-derived CDR1 and CDR2 are SGDLS and YYNGEE. Trimming left V 4 bases short and J 3 bases short, with 13 bases between. CDR3 loop: CASSPRVLDTEAFF. Here the CDR3 DNA reads TGTGCCAGCAGCCCCCGGGTGTTGGACACTGAAGCTTTCTTT.

V and J are TRBV9 and TRBJ2-1; D may be TRBD1 (5 bases). The germline gives CDR1 SGDLS, CDR2 YYNGEE. This CDR3 is built from 18 residues. V was cut by 2 bases and J by 5 bases, with 23 bases left in between. The CDR3 region has the DNA TGTGCCAGCAGCGTGATCAGGGCAGAACTCCTCCTTAACAATGAGCAGTTCTTC. It yields the protein CASSVIRAELLLNNEQFF.

V is TRBV7-9 and J is TRBJ2-1, with TRBD2 matching over 7 bases. In germline, CDR1 is SEHNR, CDR2 FQNEAQ (reference sequence). Trimming cost V 0 bases and J 9 bases; bases outside gene matches: 8. CDR3 length: 15 residues. For the CDR3, the DNA is TGTGCCAGCAGCTTAGCAGGCGGGGGTAGTGTTGAGCAGTTCTTC. Protein product: CASSLAGGGSVEQFF.

In this sample, this clone turned up once. V and J are TRBV21-1 and TRBJ1-4; the table calls TRBD1, which could not be checked here. TRBV21-1 is a known pseudogene. This CDR3 contains 19 residues. The CDR3, as DNA: TGTGCCAGCAGCGCCCTTCTCGACAGGGCAGGAGCAACTAATGAAAAACTGTTTTTT. Amino acids: CASSALLDRAGATNEKLFF.

The genes are TRBV27 and TRBJ1-6, with unresolved D. V was trimmed by 7 bases and J by 10 bases, leaving 17 bases between them. CDR1 and CDR2 (germline): MNHEY, SMNVEV (reference sequence). The CDR3 runs to 14 residues. CDR3 region: CASKPSVGGSPLHF. The CDR3 DNA reads TGTGCCAGCAAACCTTCCGTCGGCGGATCACCCCTCCACTTT.

V gene TRBV5-8 combines with J gene TRBJ2-2; D may be TRBD1 (6 bases). V was shortened by 2 bases and J by 7 bases, with 18 bases between the two germline ends. Germline CDR1 and CDR2: SGHTS and YDEGEE. There are 16 residues in the CDR3. The CDR3: CASSLGSGQSVGELFF. CDR3 DNA: TGTGCCAGCAGCTTAGGATCAGGACAGAGTGTCGGGGAGCTGTTTTTT.

The V call is TRBV2, the J call TRBJ2-4; TRBD2 matches 9 bases. This CDR3 contains 15 residues. The V gene end was trimmed by 8 bases and the J gene end by 0 bases; junction bases not matched to a gene: 5. Germline CDR1 SNHLY, CDR2 FYNNEI. The CDR3 protein is CASQLAGLAKNIQYF. The CDR3 region has the DNA TGTGCCAGCCAGCTAGCGGGGTTAGCCAAAAACATTCAGTACTTC. The full variable domain, completed using reference TRBV2 and TRBJ2-4, is EPEVTQTPSHQVTQMGQEVILRCVPISNHLYFYWYRQILGQKVEFLVSFYNNEISEKSEIFDDQFSVERPDGSNFTLKIRSTKLEDSAMYFCASQLAGLAKNIQYFGAGTRLSVL.

This chain uses TRBV23-1 with TRBJ1-3, with unresolved D. TRBV23-1 is labeled an ORF, and its function is uncertain. This CDR3 spans 13 amino acids. V lost 11 bases to trimming and J lost 0 bases, with 11 bases between them. The CDR3, as DNA: TGCGCCCCCCTGAGGGCCTCTGGAAACACCATATATTTT. Translated, it gives CAPLRASGNTIYF.

This chain joins TRBV9 and TRBJ1-3, with a tentative D call TRBD1 (5 bases). Trimming stripped 0 bases from V and 2 bases from J, with 15 bases between. This CDR3 has 17 residues. Germline lookup yields CDR1 SGDLS and CDR2 YYNGEE. The DNA of the CDR3 is TGTGCCAGCAGCGTAGGGCGGGGGACGGTGGCTGGAAACACCATATATTTT. It yields the protein CASSVGRGTVAGNTIYF.

This clone has more than one count but fewer than ten. V is TRBV7-8 and J is TRBJ1-1; TRBD1 matches 9 bases. V lost 5 bases, J lost 3 bases, and 10 bases stayed unmatched. Germline V gene sequence: CDR1 SGHVS, CDR2 FQNEAQ. The CDR3 totals 16 residues. CDR3 DNA sequence: TGTGCCAGCAGCGAACAAACAGGGGGCTGGGACACTGAAGCTTTCTTT. As protein: CASSEQTGGWDTEAFF.

The chain carries TRBV20-1 and TRBJ2-2; tentative D call: TRBD2 (6 bases). The CDR3 runs to 15 residues. CDR1 and CDR2 (germline): DFQATT, SNEGSKA (reference sequence). The germline V and J ends were trimmed by 3 bases and 6 bases, with 17 bases remaining between them. The CDR3 protein is CSASHQGGAAGELFF. The CDR3 DNA reads TGCAGTGCTAGTCACCAAGGAGGGGCTGCCGGGGAGCTGTTTTTT.

Notes on this clone: The junction departs from germline at one end; a sequencing error may be responsible. The chain has TRBV7-9 and TRBJ2-7, with 9 bases aligning to TRBD1. From germline, CDR1 is SEHNR and CDR2 FQNEAQ (reference sequence). This CDR3 is built from 16 residues. The CDR3 here is CASSLYIGQGPKEVFF. The CDR3 nucleotides read TGTGCCAGCAGCTTATACATAGGACAGGGGCCCAAAGAGGTCTTCTTC.

The rearrangement uses TRBV24-1 and TRBJ1-6, with 7 bases aligning to TRBD1. This CDR3 has 17 amino acids. The junction had 8 bases not matched to a gene; V was cut back by 4 bases and J by 3 bases. CDR1 is KGHDR, CDR2 SFDVKD, per germline. CDR3 in DNA: TGTGCCACCAGTGACCTAAATACAGGGGTCTATAATTCACCCCTCCACTTT. Amino acids: CATSDLNTGVYNSPLHF.

The chain couples TRBV30 to TRBJ1-1; D may be TRBD1 (5 bases). The CDR3 is 13 residues long. The germline V gene has CDR1 GTSNPN and CDR2 SVGIG (reference sequence). Trimming took off 5 bases at V and 5 bases at J, with 15 bases between the two ends. Here the CDR3 reads CAWRTLWGTEAFF. CDR3 nucleotides: TGTGCCTGGCGGACACTCTGGGGAACTGAAGCTTTCTTT. Supplemented by reference TRBV30 and TRBJ1-1, the full variable domain reads SQTIHQWPATLVQPVGSPLSLECTVEGTSNPNLYWYRQAAGRGLQLLFYSVGIGQISSEVPQNLSASRPQDRQFILSSKKLLLSDSGFYLCAWRTLWGTEAFFGQGTRLTVV.

The chain employs TRBV7-9 and TRBJ1-5; 7 bases align to TRBD1. This CDR3 spans 16 amino acids. J lost 2 bases, V lost 2 bases, and 6 bases had no gene match. Germline V gives CDR1 SEHNR, CDR2 FQNEAQ (reference sequence). The CDR3 bases are TGTGCCAGCAGCTTAATCTTAACAGGGGGCAATCAGCCCCAGCATTTT. Protein: CASSLILTGGNQPQHF.